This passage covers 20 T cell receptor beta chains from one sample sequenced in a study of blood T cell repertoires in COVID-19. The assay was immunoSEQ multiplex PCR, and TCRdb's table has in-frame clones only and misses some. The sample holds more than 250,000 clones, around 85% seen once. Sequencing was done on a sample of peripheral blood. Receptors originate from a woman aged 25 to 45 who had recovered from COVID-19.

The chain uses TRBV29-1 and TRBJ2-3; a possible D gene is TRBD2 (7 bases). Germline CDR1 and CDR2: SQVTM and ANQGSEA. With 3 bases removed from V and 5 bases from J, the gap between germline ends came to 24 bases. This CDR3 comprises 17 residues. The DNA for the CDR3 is TGCAGCGTTGAGGGGGGGCACGAGGGAGCGGCTTTAGATACGCAGTATTTT. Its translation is CSVEGGHEGAALDTQYF.

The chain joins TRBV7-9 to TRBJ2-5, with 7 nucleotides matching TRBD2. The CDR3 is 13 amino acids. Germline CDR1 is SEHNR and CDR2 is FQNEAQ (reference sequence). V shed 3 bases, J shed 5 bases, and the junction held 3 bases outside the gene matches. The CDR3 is CASSFSGGETQYF. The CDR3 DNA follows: TGTGCCAGCAGCTTTTCCGGGGGGGAGACCCAGTACTTC.

DNA of the CDR3: TGTGCCAGCAGCCAAGACAGCTATGGCTACACCTTC. It encodes CASSQDSYGYTF. The chain employs TRBV16 and TRBJ1-2; D is perhaps TRBD1 (5 bases). This CDR3 has 12 residues. V was cut by 2 bases and J by 4 bases, with 5 bases left in between. Germline values: CDR1 KGHSY, CDR2 FQNENV.

The CDR3 protein is CASTGGRSTEAFF. CDR3 DNA sequence: TGTGCCAGCACAGGGGGCAGGAGCACTGAAGCTTTCTTT. V and J are TRBV6-5 and TRBJ1-1; TRBD1 matches at 8 bases. Germline V gene data show CDR1 as MNHEY and CDR2 as SVGAGI. CDR3 length: 13 amino acids. After removal of 7 bases from V and 4 bases from J, the junction contained 5 bases not matched to a gene.

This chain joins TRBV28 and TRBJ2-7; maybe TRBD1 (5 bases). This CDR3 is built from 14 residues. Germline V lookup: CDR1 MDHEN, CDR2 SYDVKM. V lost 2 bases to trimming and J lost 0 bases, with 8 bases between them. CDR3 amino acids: CASSLTQGSYEQYF. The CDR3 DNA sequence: TGTGCCAGCAGTTTAACCCAGGGCTCCTACGAGCAGTACTTC.

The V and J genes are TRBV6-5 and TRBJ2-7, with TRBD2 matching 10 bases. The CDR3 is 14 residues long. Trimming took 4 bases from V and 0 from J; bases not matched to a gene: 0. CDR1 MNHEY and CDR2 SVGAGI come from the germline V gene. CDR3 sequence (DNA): TGTGCCAGCAGTTGGACTAGCGGCTCCTACGAGCAGTACTTC. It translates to CASSWTSGSYEQYF.

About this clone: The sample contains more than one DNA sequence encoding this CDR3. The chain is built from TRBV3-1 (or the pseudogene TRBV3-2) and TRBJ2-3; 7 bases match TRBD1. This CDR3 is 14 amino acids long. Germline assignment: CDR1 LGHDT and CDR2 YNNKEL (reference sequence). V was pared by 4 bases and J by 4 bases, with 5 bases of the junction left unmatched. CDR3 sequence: CASSPGQAADTQYF. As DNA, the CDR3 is TGTGCCAGCAGCCCCGGACAGGCGGCAGATACGCAGTATTTT.

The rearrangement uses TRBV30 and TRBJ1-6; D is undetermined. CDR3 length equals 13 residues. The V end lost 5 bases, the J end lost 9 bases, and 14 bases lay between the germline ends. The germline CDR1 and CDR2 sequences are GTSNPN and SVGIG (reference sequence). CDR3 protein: CAWVGLFGSPLHF. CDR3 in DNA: TGTGCCTGGGTCGGGTTATTCGGTTCACCCCTCCACTTT.

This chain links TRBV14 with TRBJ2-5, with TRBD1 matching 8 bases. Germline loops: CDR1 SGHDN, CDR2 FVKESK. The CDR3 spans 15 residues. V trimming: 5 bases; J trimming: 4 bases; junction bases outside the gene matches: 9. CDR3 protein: CASSYRTGTRETQYF. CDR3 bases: TGTGCCAGCAGCTACCGGACAGGGACTCGAGAGACCCAGTACTTC.

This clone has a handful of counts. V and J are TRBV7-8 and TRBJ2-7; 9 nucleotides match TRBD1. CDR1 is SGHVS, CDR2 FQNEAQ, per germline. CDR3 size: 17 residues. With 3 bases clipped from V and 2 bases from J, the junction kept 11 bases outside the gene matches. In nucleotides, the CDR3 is TGTGCCAGCAGCTTGACAGGGGGAACCTCGACCCCCTACGAGCAGTACTTC. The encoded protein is CASSLTGGTSTPYEQYF.

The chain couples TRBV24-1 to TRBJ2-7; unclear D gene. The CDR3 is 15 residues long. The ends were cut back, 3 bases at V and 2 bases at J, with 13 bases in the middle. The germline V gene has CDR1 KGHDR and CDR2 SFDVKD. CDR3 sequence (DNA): TGTGCCACCAGTGATGCGAAAACAGTGACCTACGAGCAGTACTTC. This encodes CATSDAKTVTYEQYF.

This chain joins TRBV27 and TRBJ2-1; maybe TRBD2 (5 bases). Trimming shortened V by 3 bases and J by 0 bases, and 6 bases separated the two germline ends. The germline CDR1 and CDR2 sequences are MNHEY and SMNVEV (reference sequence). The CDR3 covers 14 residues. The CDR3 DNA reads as TGTGCCAGCAGTTTCGCGGGCTCCTACAATGAGCAGTTCTTC. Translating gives CASSFAGSYNEQFF.

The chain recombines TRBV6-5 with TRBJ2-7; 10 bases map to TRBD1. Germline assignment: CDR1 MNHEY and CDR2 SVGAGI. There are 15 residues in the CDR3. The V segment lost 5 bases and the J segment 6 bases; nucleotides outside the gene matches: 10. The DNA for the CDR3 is TGTGCCAGCAGTAGACAGGGGGCGTTAATTAGCGAGCAGTACTTC. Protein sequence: CASSRQGALISEQYF.

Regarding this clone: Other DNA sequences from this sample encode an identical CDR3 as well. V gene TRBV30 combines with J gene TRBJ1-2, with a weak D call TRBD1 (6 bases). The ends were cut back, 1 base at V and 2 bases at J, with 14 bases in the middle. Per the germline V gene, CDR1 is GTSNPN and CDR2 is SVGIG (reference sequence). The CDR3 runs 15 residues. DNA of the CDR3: TGTGCCTGGAGTGGTCGGGGGGGGGCCAACTATGGCTACACCTTC. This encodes CAWSGRGGANYGYTF.

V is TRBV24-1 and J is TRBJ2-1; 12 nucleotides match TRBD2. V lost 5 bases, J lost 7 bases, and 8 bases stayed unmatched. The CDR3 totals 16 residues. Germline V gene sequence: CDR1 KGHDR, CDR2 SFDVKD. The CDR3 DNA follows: TGTGCCACCAGTGCTGGACTAGCGGGACTAATTAATGAGCAGTTCTTC. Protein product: CATSAGLAGLINEQFF.

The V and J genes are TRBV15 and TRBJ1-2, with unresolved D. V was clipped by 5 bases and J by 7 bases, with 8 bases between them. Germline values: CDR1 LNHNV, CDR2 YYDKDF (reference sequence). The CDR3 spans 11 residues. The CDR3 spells CATSVAGGYTF. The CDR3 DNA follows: TGTGCCACCAGCGTGGCAGGTGGCTACACCTTC.

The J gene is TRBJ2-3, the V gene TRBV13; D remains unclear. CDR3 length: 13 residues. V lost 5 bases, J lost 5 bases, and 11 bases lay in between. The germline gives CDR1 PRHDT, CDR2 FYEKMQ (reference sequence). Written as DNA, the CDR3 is TGTGCCAGCAGCCCCCAGATGGTAGATACGCAGTATTTT. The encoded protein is CASSPQMVDTQYF. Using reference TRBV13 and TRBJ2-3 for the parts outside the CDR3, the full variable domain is AAGVIQSPRHLIKEKRETATLKCYPIPRHDTVYWYQQGPGQDPQFLISFYEKMQSDKGSIPDRFSAQQFSDYHSELNMSSLELGDSALYFCASSPQMVDTQYFGPGTRLTVL.

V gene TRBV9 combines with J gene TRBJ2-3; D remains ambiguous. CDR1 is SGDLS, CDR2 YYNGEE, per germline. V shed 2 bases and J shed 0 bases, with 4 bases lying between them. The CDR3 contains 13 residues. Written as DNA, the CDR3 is TGTGCCAGCAGCGTTTCTAGCACAGATACGCAGTATTTT. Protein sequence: CASSVSSTDTQYF.

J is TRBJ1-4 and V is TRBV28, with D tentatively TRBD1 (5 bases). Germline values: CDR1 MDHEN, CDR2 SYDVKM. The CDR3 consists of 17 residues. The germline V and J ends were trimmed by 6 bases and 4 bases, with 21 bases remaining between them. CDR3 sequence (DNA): TGTGCCAGCAGCTCACCGAGTGGGGGACTGCTTAATGAAAAACTGTTTTTT. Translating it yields CASSSPSGGLLNEKLFF.

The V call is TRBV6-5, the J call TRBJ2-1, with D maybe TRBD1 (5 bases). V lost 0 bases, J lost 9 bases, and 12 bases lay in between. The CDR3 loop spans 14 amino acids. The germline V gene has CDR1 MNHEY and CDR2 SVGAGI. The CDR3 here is CASSYSSGQGEQFF. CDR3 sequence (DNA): TGTGCCAGCAGTTACTCGAGTGGCCAGGGTGAGCAGTTCTTC.